This T cell receptor (beta chain) was found in a study of blood T cell repertoires in COVID-19 (TCRdb year 2020). Turning to the overall study: The collaborator samples originated in the United States, Italy and Spain and spanned the acute and convalescent phases of COVID-19. The prospective study material was composed of cDNA or gDNA derived from T cells, B-cell-depleted T cells, or PBMCs. The dataset comprised deeply sampled blood TCRbeta repertoires from subjects exposed to, actively infected with, or recovered from COVID-19. The repertoires were made available in a free public database intended to serve as a resource for research on the immune response to SARS-CoV-2. Samples were obtained from the ongoing ImmuneRACE study (first 160 participants) and from over 1,000 subjects provided by 6 global collaborators. Sample metadata almost always included a de-identified subject ID, COVID-19 status, age in years and sex. Where available, HLA class I and class II types were taken from metadata supplied by the sample provider and were not determined by assay-based typing. Study-wide conclusions, independent of this receptor: The quantity of clinical and demographic metadata differed by source and by participant and was supplied without curation.

TCRbeta CDR3 regions were amplified from genomic DNA using the immunoSEQ Assay, a bias-controlled multiplex PCR. The paper's data handling went like this. Nucleated cell counts per sample were estimated from amplification of reference gene primers within the assay. To quantify the absolute abundance of each unique TCRbeta CDR3 rearrangement, sequence reads were collapsed and filtered. For each sample, productive Simpson clonality was calculated as the square root of Simpson's diversity index over productive rearrangements. The table comes from immuneACCESS by way of TCRdb, which keeps in-frame sequences with V and J called. Part of the clones is missing from these tables; in studies checked, under half for an unresolved V gene and the rest for unknown reasons. The V and J calls and clone size come from that table; D and trimming were worked out from the DNA. Counted in this sample were about 52,000 clones; roughly 82% of them appeared once. Of the sample, 20% to 25% is held by the ten largest clones.

Each collaborating institution followed its own protocols to collect whole blood in K2EDTA tubes. For TCRbeta analysis, collaborator samples were shipped as frozen whole blood, as isolated PBMCs, or as DNA extracted from either sample type. To note about this clone: The antigen it recognizes is unknown. The sample holds no much larger clone one base away, and base qualities are not on file.

This TCR was sampled from a woman of 80 years or more with acute or convalescent COVID-19. Sequencing input: peripheral blood.

The DNA sequence is as follows: TGCAGTGCTAGTAGGGCAGCTAGGGGGTATAATGAAAAACTGTTTTTT. It is translated as CSASRAARGYNEKLFF. The chain couples TRBV20-1 to TRBJ1-4; the D segment could be TRBD1, given 6 matching bases. From the germline V gene (reference sequence), CDR1 is DFQATT and CDR2 is SNEGSKA. The V end loses 3 bases and the J end loses 4 bases, and a stretch of 18 bases separates them. Measured from the cysteine to the phenylalanine, the CDR3 is 16 residues long. Just the 48-base CDR3 DNA is kept, in frame starting at base 1.